These 16 T cell receptor beta chains were all obtained from the same sample, sequenced in a study of cytomegalovirus exposure and HLA in healthy donors. A multiplex PCR was run with 60 Vbeta primers and 13 Jbeta primers. Clones were read by immunoSEQ multiplex PCR, and TCRdb kept only the in-frame ones, dropping some. This repertoire shows fewer than 200,000 clones, 75% to 85% found once; its top ten account for roughly 0.76%. Input material: PBMCs. Source of these receptors: a female donor in good health and CMV-seronegative.

The rearrangement joins TRBV7-9 to TRBJ1-4, with 8 bases lining up with TRBD1. The CDR3 is made up of 16 amino acids. V shed 4 bases and J 3 bases; nucleotides not matched to a gene: 7. Germline assignment: CDR1 SEHNR and CDR2 FQNEAQ (reference sequence). The CDR3 DNA sequence: TGTGCCAGCAGCTCAGCTTTGACAGGGGCTAATGAAAAACTGTTTTTT. Encoded protein: CASSSALTGANEKLFF.

The chain combines TRBV6-6 with TRBJ1-1, with D uncertain. CDR3 length: 16 amino acids. Deletions cut 4 bases from V and 4 bases from J, with 19 bases between. Germline CDR1 reads MNHNY; CDR2 reads SVGAGI (reference sequence). CDR3: CASSLFGGLGTTEAFF. The CDR3 DNA sequence: TGTGCCAGCAGTTTATTTGGAGGGTTAGGCACCACTGAAGCTTTCTTT.

This clone was observed once. V and J are TRBV19 and TRBJ2-3, with D maybe TRBD1 (5 bases). The CDR3 has 16 residues. Germline V gives CDR1 LNHDA, CDR2 SQIVND (reference sequence). Trimming took 5 bases from V and 1 from J, leaving 16 bases between them. CDR3 nucleotide sequence: TGTGCCAGTAGTCCTTGGGCAGGGAAGGGCACAGATACGCAGTATTTT. This encodes CASSPWAGKGTDTQYF.

This chain links TRBV4-2 with TRBJ1-5, with 8 positions matching TRBD1. The CDR3 covers 17 residues. The ends lost 1 base at V and 0 bases at J; junction bases unmatched: 5. Germline V gene lookup returns CDR1 LGHNA and CDR2 YNFKEQ. CDR3 DNA: TGTGCCAGCAGCCAAGGAGGGGACAGGACTAGCAATCAGCCCCAGCATTTT. Translating it yields CASSQGGDRTSNQPQHF.

The V and J genes are TRBV18 and TRBJ1-2; the D is unclear. This CDR3 spans 14 amino acids. Trimming removed 2 bases from V and 2 bases from J, with 9 bases in between. The germline V gene has CDR1 KGHSH and CDR2 LQKENI. The CDR3 DNA reads as TGTGCCAGCTCACCAGAGGGTCTAAACTATGGCTACACCTTC. It translates to CASSPEGLNYGYTF.

The V gene is TRBV10-1, the J gene TRBJ1-1; a weak D match, TRBD1 (6 bases). CDR3 length equals 15 residues. The germline V and J ends were trimmed by 4 bases and 1 base, with 13 bases remaining between them. The germline V gene has CDR1 WNHNN and CDR2 SYGVQD (reference sequence). Written as DNA, the CDR3 is TGCGCCAGCAGTGCAGAGGACAGACCGAACACTGAAGCTTTCTTT. It specifies CASSAEDRPNTEAFF.

A single count supports this clone. This chain joins TRBV19 and TRBJ1-5; D unresolved. This CDR3 contains 19 residues. V was trimmed by 1 base and J by 3 bases, leaving 22 bases between them. In germline, CDR1 is LNHDA, CDR2 SQIVND (reference sequence). The DNA for the CDR3 is TGTGCCAGTAGTATAGGCCCCTACTCGGAGTCGGTGGCCAATCAGCCCCAGCATTTT. Protein sequence: CASSIGPYSESVANQPQHF.

This chain connects TRBV10-3 to TRBJ1-5; D is perhaps TRBD1 (5 bases). The CDR3 has 16 residues. Germline CDR1 reads ENHRY; CDR2 reads SYGVKD. The ends were cut back, 0 bases at V and 7 bases at J, with 16 bases in the middle. In nucleotides, the CDR3 is TGTGCCATCAGTGAGTCGCGCCAGGGTATTAACCAGCCCCAGCATTTT. This codes for CAISESRQGINQPQHF.

As for this clone: The junction departs from germline at one end; a sequencing error may be responsible. The CDR3 spells CAISGTLAGNYEQYF. The CDR3 nucleotides are TGTGCCATCAGTGGGACCCTAGCGGGGAACTACGAGCAGTACTTC. V is TRBV6-4 and J is TRBJ2-7, with TRBD2 identical over 9 bases. This CDR3 contains 15 residues. Germline loops: CDR1 MRHNA, CDR2 SNTAGT.

Only one count was recorded for this clone. The V gene is TRBV4-1, the J gene TRBJ1-2; D not certain. Trimming cost V 1 base and J 5 bases, with 8 bases left between them. The CDR3 length is 13 residues. Germline CDR1 MGHRA, CDR2 YSYEKL. The CDR3 nucleotides read TGCGCCAGCAGCCAAGGCGGCGGGTATGGCTACACCTTC. Translation gives CASSQGGGYGYTF.

This clone was counted a single time. The rearrangement uses TRBV4-1 and TRBJ1-2; a possible D gene is TRBD1 (6 bases). V was shortened by 0 bases and J by 8 bases, with 16 bases between the two germline ends. Per germline, CDR1 MGHRA and CDR2 YSYEKL. The CDR3 is 15 amino acids. The CDR3 reads CASSQDTMGARGYTF. CDR3 DNA: TGCGCCAGCAGCCAAGATACTATGGGGGCCCGGGGCTACACCTTC.

The V and J genes are TRBV15 and TRBJ1-4; D is perhaps TRBD1 (5 bases). The CDR3 totals 17 residues. The germline V gene has CDR1 LNHNV and CDR2 YYDKDF (reference sequence). V shed 7 bases and J shed 1 base, with 19 bases lying between them. CDR3 residues: CATNLSPGGVTNEKLFF. In DNA, the CDR3 is TGTGCCACCAACCTTTCCCCGGGGGGGGTAACTAATGAAAAACTGTTTTTT.

The genes are TRBV18 and TRBJ1-2; TRBD1 matches 10 bases. This CDR3 comprises 14 residues. Trimming cost V 6 bases and J 8 bases; bases outside gene matches: 9. Germline V gives CDR1 KGHSH, CDR2 LQKENI. The CDR3 nucleotides read TGTGCCAGCTCGGCTGACAGGGGGCAGTTAGGCTACACCTTC. Translating it yields CASSADRGQLGYTF.

The V gene is TRBV2, the J gene TRBJ2-2; 7 nucleotides align to TRBD1. The CDR3 spans 16 residues. In germline, CDR1 is SNHLY, CDR2 FYNNEI. Unmatched junction bases numbered 7, after V lost 6 bases and J lost 0 bases. CDR3 bases: TGTGCCAGCAGCCTCAGGGACAGAACGAACACCGGGGAGCTGTTTTTT. Its protein is CASSLRDRTNTGELFF.

The chain links TRBV19 to TRBJ2-5; D not resolved. The V end lost 5 bases, the J end lost 5 bases, and 15 bases lay between the germline ends. CDR3 length: 14 residues. CDR1 LNHDA and CDR2 SQIVND come from the germline V gene (reference sequence). DNA for the CDR3: TGTGCCAGTAGTCTTGTCCTATTGTCGGAGACCCAGTACTTC. It encodes CASSLVLLSETQYF. Based on the CDR3 plus reference TRBV19 and TRBJ2-5, the full variable domain is DGGITQSPKYLFRKEGQNVTLSCEQNLNHDAMYWYRQDPGQGLRLIYYSQIVNDFQKGDIAEGYSVSREKKESFPLTVTSAQKNPTAFYLCASSLVLLSETQYFGPGTRLLVL.

V usage is TRBV29-1 and J usage is TRBJ1-1, with a tentative D call TRBD1 (5 bases). The CDR3 runs to 13 residues. In germline, CDR1 is SQVTM, CDR2 ANQGSEA. Trimming stripped 5 bases from V and 2 bases from J, with 12 bases between. The DNA for the CDR3 is TGCAGCGTTTGGGAGGGGATAAACACTGAAGCTTTCTTT. It is translated as CSVWEGINTEAFF.